A selection of T cell receptor beta chains follows, all from one sample in a study of shared clonotypes between healthy human individuals. Measured with immunoSEQ multiplex PCR; TCRdb has only the in-frame clones, and not every one. The sample yields over a million clones, approximately 80% seen once. Specimen: memory CD4+ T cells from PBMCs. Receptor source: a man aged 18 to 30 in good health. Some clones in this sample may be carry-over from other donors' samples. Each CDR3 is given with its conserved first and last residue. Fields, in order: V gene, J gene, clone size, D gene, CDR3 protein, CDR3 DNA. D genes are given only for firm matches. Size is stated for part of the rows, as once, few or many counts, or as a class when the clone is expanded.

V: TRBV6-1
J: TRBJ2-2
size: NA
D: TRBD2
CDR3: CASRLAGYTGELFF
DNA: TGTGCCAGCAGACTAGCGGGATACACCGGGGAGCTGTTTTTT

V: TRBV4-2
J: TRBJ2-7
size: once
D: NA
CDR3: CASSQGGWYEQYF
DNA: TGTGCCAGCAGCCAAGGCGGTTGGTACGAGCAGTACTTC

V: TRBV19
J: TRBJ2-3
size: NA
D: NA
CDR3: CASSFGGNTQYF
DNA: TGTGCCAGTAGTTTCGGAGGAAATACGCAGTATTTT

V: TRBV12-5
J: TRBJ2-6
size: NA
D: NA
CDR3: CASGLSPQGTGANVLTF
DNA: TGTGCTAGTGGTCTCTCCCCACAGGGAACAGGGGCCAACGTCCTGACTTTC

V: TRBV30
J: TRBJ2-3
size: NA
D: NA
CDR3: CAWSSLTDTQYF
DNA: TGTGCCTGGAGCTCCCTCACAGATACGCAGTATTTT

V: TRBV5-1
J: TRBJ2-7
size: NA
D: TRBD1
CDR3: CASTKGGDRAYEQYF
DNA: TGCGCCAGCACCAAGGGGGGGGACAGGGCCTACGAGCAGTACTTC

V: TRBV19
J: TRBJ1-4
size: NA
D: NA
CDR3: CASSPGGATNEKLFF
DNA: TGTGCCAGTAGTCCGGGGGGAGCAACTAATGAAAAACTGTTTTTT

V: TRBV5-1
J: TRBJ2-1
size: NA
D: TRBD2
CDR3: CASSLNSGNYNEQFF
DNA: TGCGCCAGCAGCTTGAATAGCGGGAACTACAATGAGCAGTTCTTC

V: TRBV5-4
J: TRBJ2-7
size: once
D: NA
CDR3: CASTTRRGGNYEQYF
DNA: TGTGCCAGCACCACCCGACGCGGCGGGAACTACGAGCAGTACTTC

V: TRBV15
J: TRBJ2-7
size: NA
D: NA
CDR3: CATSRDRVYSYEQYF
DNA: TGTGCCACCAGCAGAGATCGGGTCTACTCCTACGAGCAGTACTTC

V: TRBV5-1
J: TRBJ2-3
size: NA
D: NA
CDR3: CASSFSPGAQGTQYF
DNA: TGCGCCAGCAGCTTCTCCCCGGGGGCCCAGGGAACGCAGTATTTT

V: TRBV6-5
J: TRBJ2-2
size: NA
D: NA
CDR3: CATAPRAGAYGELFF
DNA: TGTGCCACCGCCCCCCGTGCAGGGGCATACGGGGAGCTGTTTTTT

V: TRBV7-3
J: TRBJ2-1
size: few
D: NA
CDR3: CASSLGRGSYNEQFF
DNA: TGTGCCAGCAGCTTAGGGCGGGGATCCTACAATGAGCAGTTCTTC

V: TRBV9
J: TRBJ1-2
size: few
D: NA
CDR3: CASSATGGGYGYTF
DNA: TGTGCCAGCAGCGCGACAGGAGGTGGCTATGGCTACACCTTC

V: TRBV14
J: TRBJ2-3
size: NA
D: NA
CDR3: CASSQDRGGLGTDTQYF
DNA: TGTGCCAGCAGCCAAGATCGCGGGGGCCTCGGGACAGATACGCAGTATTTT